This T cell receptor beta chain was sequenced for a study of blood T cell repertoires in COVID-19. Whole-study context: Samples came from the United States, Italy and Spain, spanning acute and convalescent COVID-19. PBMCs, B-cell-depleted T cells, or T cells provided the cDNA or gDNA that made up the material.

Germline CDR1 SEHNR, CDR2 FQNEAQ (reference sequence). This CDR3 spans 15 amino acids. The V gene lost 1 base and the J gene lost 2 bases, with 10 bases spanning the gap. Original handling: Amplifying reference gene primers gave estimates of nucleated cell counts. Profiled with immunoSEQ multiplex PCR; TCRdb holds only in-frame clones, not every one. V, J and clone size were drawn from that table, and D and trimming were deduced from the DNA. The sample holds hundreds of thousands of clones, around four fifths seen once. The sequencing sample was made of peripheral blood. The chain uses TRBV7-9 and TRBJ2-3; unclear D gene. The clonotype comes from an older woman with acute or convalescent COVID-19. In DNA, the CDR3 is TGTGCCAGCAGCTTAGAGAGGCAGTACACAGATACGCAGTATTTT. This codes for CASSLERQYTDTQYF.